This is a list of T cell receptor beta chains from one sample in a study of identical twins. Each CDR3 protein gets one entry after TCRdb re-called the 5' RACE reads with MiXCR. The sample includes 450,000 to 650,000 distinct CDR3 sequences, over 8.5% of them seen just once. The same specimen was also included in a second study, on yellow fever vaccine responses in identical twins.

Specimen: PBMCs. These receptor sequences come from a woman aged 18-35 years in good health. Each CDR3 is given with its conserved first and last residue. The size field is filled for only some rows; it gives once, few, many or a size class.

>TRBJ1-3|TRBV9|15|many
CASSGDRGLGNTIYF
>TRBJ2-7|TRBV3-1|17|.
CASTPTWSQPRTREQYF
>TRBJ1-3|TRBV27|13|many
CASKDWEANTIYF
>TRBJ2-1|TRBV20-1|14|many
CSARGRDDYNEQFF
>TRBJ2-7|TRBV4-1|13|many
CASSQDLGYEQYF
>TRBJ2-4|TRBV7-9|13|many
CASSSQGLDIQYF
>TRBJ1-1|TRBV5-1|14|few
CASSRGQGWTEAFF
>TRBJ2-6|TRBV5-1|19|many
CASSLDPTLGQGGANVLTF
>TRBJ2-7|TRBV5-1|18|many
CASSYDTLFGTASYEQYF
>TRBJ2-2|TRBV12-3/TRBV12-4|15|many
CASSASSPGTGELFF
>TRBJ2-7|TRBV9|16|few
CASSVAWRQGLDEQYF
>TRBJ2-5|TRBV19|14|.
CASSFSQALETQYF
>TRBJ2-5|TRBV7-9|16|many
CASSLSSSGHQETQYF
>TRBJ2-7|TRBV4-3|16|.
CASSQWAAGAPYEQYF
>TRBJ2-7|TRBV20-1|13|many
CSARDRREYEQYF
>TRBJ2-5|TRBV2|15|few
CASRGTSGGAKTQYF
>TRBJ1-3|TRBV15|13|few
CATSRAEGYTIYF
>TRBJ2-5|TRBV3-1|13|.
CASSQNGRETQYF
>TRBJ1-2|TRBV9|15|few
CASSATGEVDYGYTF
>TRBJ2-7|TRBV4-1|14|.
CASSKGPGDYEQYF
>TRBJ2-7|TRBV7-8|16|few
CASSLDPRGLGYEQYF
>TRBJ1-5|TRBV12-3/TRBV12-4|15|many
CASSYDRALDQPQHF
>TRBJ2-5|TRBV29-1|13|many
CSVGGQGQETQYF
>TRBJ2-1|TRBV5-1|16|.
CASSLGSLARVNEQFF
>TRBJ2-2|TRBV4-2|17|few
CASSQDLYGGNTGELFF
>TRBJ1-1|TRBV7-2|15|.
CASSLFQSLNTEAFF
>TRBJ1-1|TRBV29-1|13|.
CSVEEGTNTEAFF
>TRBJ2-7|TRBV29-1|13|.
CSVGQGESYEQYF
>TRBJ1-2|TRBV6-1|14|many
CASRTRGGSYGYTF
>TRBJ1-2|TRBV6-6|13|.
CASSAGTGANYTF
>TRBJ1-5|TRBV6-1|15|few
CASSEGGASNQPQHF
>TRBJ2-1|TRBV12-5|15|.
CASGPPGAFDNEQFF
>TRBJ2-5|TRBV3-1|14|.
CASSQHSQGETQYF
>TRBJ1-6|TRBV20-1|14|many
CSASGSFGDSPLHF
>TRBJ2-3|TRBV30|14|.
CAWTRGAGTDTQYF
>TRBJ2-3|TRBV6-2/TRBV6-3|15|.
CASSLRGRNPDTQYF
>TRBJ2-5|TRBV11-2|16|.
CASSLVRLGYQETQYF
>TRBJ2-1|TRBV20-1|15|few
CSARDLILDYNEQFF
>TRBJ1-1|TRBV12-3/TRBV12-4|13|few
CASTRIGGTEAFF
>TRBJ2-5|TRBV29-1|12|.
CSVEAEQETQYF
>TRBJ1-1|TRBV4-3|14|few
CASSQGPYYTEAFF
>TRBJ2-5|TRBV30|15|.
CAWSPRHRGLETQYF
>TRBJ2-7|TRBV20-1|12|few
CSARVVSYEQYF
>TRBJ2-1|TRBV20-1|18|few
CSAEQTSGALSSYNEQFF
>TRBJ2-3|TRBV20-1|13|.
CSAGGGYTDTQYF
>TRBJ2-3|TRBV5-1|16|many
CASSLISRGSTDTQYF
>TRBJ2-1|TRBV11-3|13|.
CASSPQGWNEQFF
>TRBJ2-5|TRBV11-2|12|few
CASEGDQGTQYF
>TRBJ2-6|TRBV12-3/TRBV12-4|21|many
CASSFPTLSGAKPSGANVLTF
>TRBJ2-7|TRBV5-1|15|.
CASRTGGQGSNEQYF
>TRBJ2-7|TRBV7-9|13|few
CASSLGTIDEQYF
>TRBJ2-7|TRBV4-1|16|few
CASSQVVGGAVYEQYF
>TRBJ2-7|TRBV30|12|few
CAWSKVSYEQYF
>TRBJ2-3|TRBV7-7|17|.
CASSLALLAGVADTQYF